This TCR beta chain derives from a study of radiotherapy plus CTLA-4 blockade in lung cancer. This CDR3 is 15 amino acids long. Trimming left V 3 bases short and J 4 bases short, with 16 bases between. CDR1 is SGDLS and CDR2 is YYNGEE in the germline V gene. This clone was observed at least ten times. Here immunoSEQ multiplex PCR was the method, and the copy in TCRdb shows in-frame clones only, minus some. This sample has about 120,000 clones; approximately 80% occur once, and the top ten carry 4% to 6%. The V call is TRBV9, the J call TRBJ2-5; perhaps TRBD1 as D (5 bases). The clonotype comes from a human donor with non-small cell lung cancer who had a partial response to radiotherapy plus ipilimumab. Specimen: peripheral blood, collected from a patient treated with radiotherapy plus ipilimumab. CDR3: CASSGDPTAGETQYF. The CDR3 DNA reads TGTGCCAGCAGCGGTGACCCGACAGCCGGAGAGACCCAGTACTTC. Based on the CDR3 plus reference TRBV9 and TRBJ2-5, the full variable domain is DSGVTQTPKHLITATGQRVTLRCSPRSGDLSVYWYQQSLDQGLQFLIQYYNGEERAKGNILERFSAQQFPDLHSELNLSSLELGDSALYFCASSGDPTAGETQYFGPGTRLLVL.